This TCR beta chain comes out of a study of shared clonotypes between healthy human individuals. At the level of the study: Three plates were used per donor for CD4 naive, three for CD4 memory, two for CD8 naive and one for CD8 memory.

The CDR3 has 14 residues. Unmatched junction bases numbered 5, after V lost 6 bases and J lost 6 bases. The germline CDR1 and CDR2 sequences are SNHLY and FYNNEI. Method: immunoSEQ multiplex PCR; TCRdb's copy keeps in-frame clones and lacks some. The sample contains around 2.3 million clones, more than 90% of which appear only once. This clone was counted between two and nine times. This sample includes further DNA sequences coding for the same CDR3. Sequencing was carried out using naive CD4+ T cells sorted from blood. Noted subset: CD45RA+ positively selected. The chain uses TRBV2 and TRBJ1-6; TRBD1 matches at 7 bases. The receptor was derived from a young man in good health. CDR3 in amino acids: CASRAGTVNSPLHF. DNA of the CDR3: TGTGCCAGCAGAGCCGGGACAGTTAATTCACCCCTCCACTTT.